This TCR beta chain comes out of a study of control samples from healthy donors and cancer patients. Data came from immunoSEQ multiplex PCR; TCRdb stores just in-frame clones and leaves some out. The data hold approximately 94,000 clones, with approximately 90% observed a single time. The specimen was blood. The origin of this receptor is a woman aged 25-40 years in good health.

CDR3 in amino acids: CASSAAVGPEKLFF. CDR3 nucleotides: TGCGCCAGCAGTGCGGCGGTGGGTCCCGAAAAACTGTTTTTT. J is TRBJ1-4 and V is TRBV10-1; the D is unclear. The V end lost 4 bases, the J end lost 8 bases, and 14 bases lay between the germline ends. In germline, CDR1 is WNHNN, CDR2 SYGVQD (reference sequence). CDR3 length: 14 amino acids.